These T cell receptor beta chains were read from a single sample in a study of shared clonotypes between healthy human individuals. Using immunoSEQ multiplex PCR, the repertoire was profiled, and TCRdb retains in-frame clones only, with some absent. The sample has 550,000 to 700,000 clones; less than 80% are singletons. Material for sequencing was memory CD4+ T cells sorted from blood. Every receptor here comes from a woman aged 25 to 39 in good health. CDR3s include the opening cysteine and the closing phenylalanine or tryptophan. Fields, in order: J gene, CDR3 length, V gene, clone size, D gene, CDR3 DNA, CDR3 protein. D genes are given only for firm matches. Clone size appears in some rows only: once, few, many, or a class for an expanded clone.

J gene: TRBJ2-3
CDR3 length: 14
V gene: TRBV30
clone size: -
D gene: -
CDR3 DNA: TGTGCCTGGAGTCCGGGACGGCGCTCAGATACGCAGTATTTT
CDR3 protein: CAWSPGRRSDTQYF

J gene: TRBJ2-1
CDR3 length: 16
V gene: TRBV5-4
clone size: -
D gene: TRBD2
CDR3 DNA: TGTGCCAGCAGCGGCAGGACTAGCGGGGCGGGGATTGAGCAGTTCTTC
CDR3 protein: CASSGRTSGAGIEQFF

J gene: TRBJ2-6
CDR3 length: 17
V gene: TRBV4-1
clone size: -
D gene: -
CDR3 DNA: TGCGCCAGCAGCCAAGGGACTGCACACTCTGGGGCCAACGTCCTGACTTTC
CDR3 protein: CASSQGTAHSGANVLTF

J gene: TRBJ2-5
CDR3 length: 15
V gene: TRBV2
clone size: -
D gene: TRBD1
CDR3 DNA: TGTGCCAGCAGTAAAACAGGGGAAGTGTTGGAGACCCAGTACTTC
CDR3 protein: CASSKTGEVLETQYF

J gene: TRBJ2-1
CDR3 length: 14
V gene: TRBV7-9
clone size: -
D gene: -
CDR3 DNA: TGTGCCAGCAGTATCCGAAGGGGACTGAATGAGCAGTTCTTC
CDR3 protein: CASSIRRGLNEQFF

J gene: TRBJ1-1
CDR3 length: 16
V gene: TRBV7-9
clone size: few
D gene: -
CDR3 DNA: TGTGCCAGCAGCGCACAGGGCGGCTGGGTGAACACTGAAGCTTTCTTT
CDR3 protein: CASSAQGGWVNTEAFF

J gene: TRBJ2-7
CDR3 length: 13
V gene: TRBV5-1
clone size: -
D gene: -
CDR3 DNA: TGCGCCAGCAGCGGGGACGGTCTCTACGAGCAGTACTTC
CDR3 protein: CASSGDGLYEQYF

J gene: TRBJ2-4
CDR3 length: 14
V gene: TRBV9
clone size: -
D gene: -
CDR3 DNA: TGTGCCAGCAGCGTAGGGGTTGGGGGAAACATTCAGTACTTC
CDR3 protein: CASSVGVGGNIQYF

J gene: TRBJ1-5
CDR3 length: 13
V gene: TRBV6-1
clone size: few
D gene: -
CDR3 DNA: TGTGCCAGCAGTGCAAGGGAGGATCAGCCCCAGCATTTT
CDR3 protein: CASSAREDQPQHF

J gene: TRBJ2-3
CDR3 length: 13
V gene: TRBV7-2
clone size: -
D gene: TRBD1
CDR3 DNA: TGTGCCAGCAGCATCTGGGACAGTGAAACGCAGTATTTT
CDR3 protein: CASSIWDSETQYF

J gene: TRBJ1-5
CDR3 length: 13
V gene: TRBV7-9
clone size: -
D gene: TRBD1
CDR3 DNA: TGTGCCAGCAGCTTGGGACAGGATCGGCCCCAGCATTTT
CDR3 protein: CASSLGQDRPQHF

J gene: TRBJ1-4
CDR3 length: 11
V gene: TRBV30
clone size: few
D gene: -
CDR3 DNA: TGTGCCTGGAGTGATAATGAAAAACTGTTTTTT
CDR3 protein: CAWSDNEKLFF

J gene: TRBJ2-2
CDR3 length: 18
V gene: TRBV4-2
clone size: -
D gene: -
CDR3 DNA: TGTGCCAGCAGCCAAGTCAGTGGCGGGTTCGGGAAAACCGGGGAGCTGTTTTTT
CDR3 protein: CASSQVSGGFGKTGELFF

J gene: TRBJ1-5
CDR3 length: 14
V gene: TRBV4-2
clone size: once
D gene: -
CDR3 DNA: TGTGCCAGCAGCCAACGGCGTGACGGTCAGCCCCAGCATTTT
CDR3 protein: CASSQRRDGQPQHF

J gene: TRBJ2-5
CDR3 length: 16
V gene: TRBV18
clone size: few
D gene: TRBD2
CDR3 DNA: TGTGCCAGCTCACCACTTTTGCGGGAGGGCCAAGAGACCCAGTACTTC
CDR3 protein: CASSPLLREGQETQYF

J gene: TRBJ1-4
CDR3 length: 14
V gene: TRBV21-1
clone size: -
D gene: -
CDR3 DNA: TGTGCCAGCAGCACAACAGGGGGGATTGAAAAACTGTTTTTT
CDR3 protein: CASSTTGGIEKLFF

J gene: TRBJ2-7
CDR3 length: 14
V gene: TRBV19
clone size: -
D gene: -
CDR3 DNA: TGTGCCAGTAGCTGGACTGTCTCCACCTACGAGCAGTACTTC
CDR3 protein: CASSWTVSTYEQYF

J gene: TRBJ1-4
CDR3 length: 16
V gene: TRBV7-9
clone size: many
D gene: -
CDR3 DNA: TGTGCCAGCAGCTTCATCCGTGGGGTACTAGGAGAAAAACTGTTTTTT
CDR3 protein: CASSFIRGVLGEKLFF

J gene: TRBJ1-2
CDR3 length: 15
V gene: TRBV19
clone size: -
D gene: -
CDR3 DNA: TGTGCCAGTAGTATTGGGGGGCCTATAAACTATGGCTACACCTTC
CDR3 protein: CASSIGGPINYGYTF

J gene: TRBJ2-2
CDR3 length: 13
V gene: TRBV25-1
clone size: -
D gene: -
CDR3 DNA: TGTGCCAGCGGACGCAGTTGGGGCGGGGAGCTGTTTTTT
CDR3 protein: CASGRSWGGELFF

J gene: TRBJ2-5
CDR3 length: 13
V gene: TRBV29-1
clone size: -
D gene: -
CDR3 DNA: TGCAGCGCTGCCCATCGGGATGAAGGGACCCAGTACTTC
CDR3 protein: CSAAHRDEGTQYF

J gene: TRBJ2-7
CDR3 length: 13
V gene: TRBV5-1
clone size: -
D gene: -
CDR3 DNA: TGCGCCAGCAGCTGGGGGACCATCTACGAGCAGTACTTC
CDR3 protein: CASSWGTIYEQYF

J gene: TRBJ2-3
CDR3 length: 13
V gene: TRBV30
clone size: -
D gene: -
CDR3 DNA: TGTGCCTGGTCCCGTGGCCGCACAGATACGCAGTATTTT
CDR3 protein: CAWSRGRTDTQYF

J gene: TRBJ2-2
CDR3 length: 15
V gene: TRBV28
clone size: -
D gene: -
CDR3 DNA: TGTGCCAGCAGTTTTGGGGGAGAAAACACCGGGGAGCTGTTTTTT
CDR3 protein: CASSFGGENTGELFF

J gene: TRBJ2-2
CDR3 length: 17
V gene: TRBV19
clone size: -
D gene: -
CDR3 DNA: TGTGCCAGTAGTATAGTGGCGGGTTGGACCCTCGCCGGGGAGCTGTTTTTT
CDR3 protein: CASSIVAGWTLAGELFF

J gene: TRBJ2-1
CDR3 length: 17
V gene: TRBV2
clone size: few
D gene: -
CDR3 DNA: TGTGCCAGCAGGAGGAATGTGGTAGCGGAGAACTACAATGAGCAGTTCTTC
CDR3 protein: CASRRNVVAENYNEQFF

J gene: TRBJ2-7
CDR3 length: 13
V gene: TRBV5-1
clone size: -
D gene: -
CDR3 DNA: TGCGCCAGCAGCTTGGTTGGGGGCCACGAGCAGTACTTC
CDR3 protein: CASSLVGGHEQYF

J gene: TRBJ1-5
CDR3 length: 11
V gene: TRBV6-1
clone size: few
D gene: -
CDR3 DNA: TGTGCCAGCAGTGTTGGTCAGCCCCAGCATTTT
CDR3 protein: CASSVGQPQHF

J gene: TRBJ1-5
CDR3 length: 15
V gene: TRBV18
clone size: once
D gene: -
CDR3 DNA: TGTGCCAGCTCCCCTACGGACGGGAACGATCAGCCCCAGCATTTT
CDR3 protein: CASSPTDGNDQPQHF

J gene: TRBJ1-2
CDR3 length: 14
V gene: TRBV7-9
clone size: few
D gene: -
CDR3 DNA: TGTGCCAGCAGTCCCTGGAGGAGCGACTATGGCTACACCTTC
CDR3 protein: CASSPWRSDYGYTF

J gene: TRBJ1-2
CDR3 length: 13
V gene: TRBV6-1
clone size: -
D gene: TRBD1
CDR3 DNA: TGTGCCAGCAGCGTACAGGGGGTGGATGGCTACACCTTC
CDR3 protein: CASSVQGVDGYTF

J gene: TRBJ1-4
CDR3 length: 15
V gene: TRBV6-5
clone size: -
D gene: -
CDR3 DNA: TGTGCCAGCAGCTCCGTCAGGGGCGCGTTTGAAAAACTGTTTTTT
CDR3 protein: CASSSVRGAFEKLFF

J gene: TRBJ2-1
CDR3 length: 15
V gene: TRBV5-1
clone size: -
D gene: TRBD2
CDR3 DNA: TGCGCCAGCAGCCACGCTAGCGGGGGCTACAATGAGCAGTTCTTC
CDR3 protein: CASSHASGGYNEQFF

J gene: TRBJ2-3
CDR3 length: 9
V gene: TRBV7-9
clone size: few
D gene: -
CDR3 DNA: TGTGCCATCATGGATACGCAGTATTTT
CDR3 protein: CAIMDTQYF

J gene: TRBJ1-5
CDR3 length: 15
V gene: TRBV4-1
clone size: -
D gene: -
CDR3 DNA: TGCGCCAGCAGCCTCCTGGGACCTCCCAATCAGCCCCAGCATTTT
CDR3 protein: CASSLLGPPNQPQHF

J gene: TRBJ2-1
CDR3 length: 13
V gene: TRBV6-5
clone size: -
D gene: -
CDR3 DNA: TGTGCCAGCAGTTACTCTCCAGACAATGAGCAGTTCTTC
CDR3 protein: CASSYSPDNEQFF

J gene: TRBJ2-7
CDR3 length: 13
V gene: TRBV18
clone size: -
D gene: TRBD2
CDR3 DNA: TGTGCCAGCTCTGAGCGGGAGCACGACGAGCAGTACTTC
CDR3 protein: CASSEREHDEQYF

J gene: TRBJ1-2
CDR3 length: 15
V gene: TRBV28
clone size: -
D gene: -
CDR3 DNA: TGTGCCAGCACCCCCGCGGGGGTCAAGGCCTATGGCTACACCTTC
CDR3 protein: CASTPAGVKAYGYTF

J gene: TRBJ2-7
CDR3 length: 11
V gene: TRBV23-1
clone size: -
D gene: -
CDR3 DNA: TGCGCCAGCAGTCAGCCGATCGAGCAGTACTTC
CDR3 protein: CASSQPIEQYF

J gene: TRBJ2-7
CDR3 length: 14
V gene: TRBV19
clone size: -
D gene: TRBD2
CDR3 DNA: TGTGCCAGTAGTAAAATAGCGGGAGCCTACGAGCAGTACTTC
CDR3 protein: CASSKIAGAYEQYF

J gene: TRBJ2-4
CDR3 length: 15
V gene: TRBV7-6
clone size: few
D gene: -
CDR3 DNA: TGTGCCAGCAGCTTAGGTTACCGAGCCAAAAACATTCAGTACTTC
CDR3 protein: CASSLGYRAKNIQYF

J gene: TRBJ2-3
CDR3 length: 15
V gene: TRBV28
clone size: -
D gene: TRBD2
CDR3 DNA: TGTGCCAGCAATGGACTAGCGGTCCGAACAGATACGCAGTATTTT
CDR3 protein: CASNGLAVRTDTQYF

J gene: TRBJ1-5
CDR3 length: 12
V gene: TRBV2
clone size: -
D gene: -
CDR3 DNA: TGTGCCAGCAGTGGATATGGTCAGCCCCAGCATTTT
CDR3 protein: CASSGYGQPQHF

J gene: TRBJ1-4
CDR3 length: 15
V gene: TRBV27
clone size: -
D gene: -
CDR3 DNA: TGTGCCAGCAGTTTTGCGGGACTCGGTAATGAAAAACTGTTTTTT
CDR3 protein: CASSFAGLGNEKLFF

J gene: TRBJ1-4
CDR3 length: 14
V gene: TRBV11-2
clone size: -
D gene: -
CDR3 DNA: TGTGCCAGCAGCCACGGACGGGACGCTGAAAAACTGTTTTTT
CDR3 protein: CASSHGRDAEKLFF